The clone carrying this T cell receptor (beta chain) has ten or more counts. The target antigen is unknown. Specified time point: sample taken at primary tumor resection. The data were taken from a study of spatial heterogeneity in lung cancer. The study, taken as a whole, reports: In tumors, expanded intratumoral alpha and beta TCR counts tracked mutation counts.

This CDR3 has 13 residues. CDR1 SQVTM and CDR2 ANQGSEA come from the germline V gene. The V end lost 6 bases, the J end lost 6 bases, and 15 bases lay between the germline ends. Each TCR cDNA molecule carried a unique molecular identifier. TCRdb redid the calling of the 5' RACE reads with MiXCR, one entry per CDR3 protein. The sample has about 27,000 distinct CDR3 sequences; more than 5.5% are singletons. The sample in question was lung tumor tissue, obtained at surgery. The chain links TRBV29-1 to TRBJ2-4, with a weak D call TRBD1 (6 bases). The clonotype was recovered from a male donor with early-stage non-small cell lung cancer. The CDR3 protein is CSVLDRNGNIQYF. In nucleotides, the CDR3 is TGCAGCGTCTTAGACAGGAATGGAAACATTCAGTACTTC. Combining the CDR3 with reference TRBV29-1 and TRBJ2-4 gives the whole variable domain SAVISQKPSRDICQRGTSLTIQCQVDSQVTMMFWYRQQPGQSLTLIATANQGSEATYESGFVIDKFPISRPNLTFSTLTVSNMSPEDSSIYLCSVLDRNGNIQYFGAGTRLSVL.